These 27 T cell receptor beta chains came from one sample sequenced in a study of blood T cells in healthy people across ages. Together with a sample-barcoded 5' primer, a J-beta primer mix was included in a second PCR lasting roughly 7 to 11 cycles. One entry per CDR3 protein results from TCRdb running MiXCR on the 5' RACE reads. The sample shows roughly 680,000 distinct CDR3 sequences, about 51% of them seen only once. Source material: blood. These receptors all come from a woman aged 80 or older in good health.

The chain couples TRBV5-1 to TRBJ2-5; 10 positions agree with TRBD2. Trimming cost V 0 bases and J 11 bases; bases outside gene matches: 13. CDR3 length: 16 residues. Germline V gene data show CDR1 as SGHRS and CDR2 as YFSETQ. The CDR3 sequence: CASSLAPSGGDNEQYF. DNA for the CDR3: TGCGCCAGCAGCTTGGCTCCTAGCGGGGGTGACAATGAGCAGTACTTC.

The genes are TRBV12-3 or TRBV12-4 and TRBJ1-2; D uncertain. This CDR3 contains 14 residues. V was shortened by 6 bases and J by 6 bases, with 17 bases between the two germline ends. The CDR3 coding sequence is TGTGCCAGCAGCCCCATCTTGCCTAGGAATGGCTACACCTTC. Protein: CASSPILPRNGYTF.

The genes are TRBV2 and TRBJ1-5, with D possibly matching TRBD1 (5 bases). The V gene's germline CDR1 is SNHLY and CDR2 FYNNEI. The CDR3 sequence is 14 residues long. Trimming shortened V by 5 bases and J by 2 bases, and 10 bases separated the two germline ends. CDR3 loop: CASSFRDGNQPQHF. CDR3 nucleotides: TGTGCCAGCAGTTTCCGGGACGGCAATCAGCCCCAGCATTTT.

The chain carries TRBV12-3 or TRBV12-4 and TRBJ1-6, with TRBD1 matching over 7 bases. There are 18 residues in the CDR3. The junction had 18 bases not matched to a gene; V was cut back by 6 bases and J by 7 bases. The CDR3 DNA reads TGTGCCAGCAGGGGGGACAGCGGCATTCATCCCACCAATTCACCCCTCCACTTT. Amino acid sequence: CASRGDSGIHPTNSPLHF.

CDR3 protein: CSLQGGGLRGYTF. For the CDR3, the DNA is TGCAGTTTACAGGGGGGCGGGCTACGTGGCTACACCTTC. This chain links TRBV20-1 with TRBJ1-2; TRBD1 matches 8 bases. J lost 7 bases, V lost 8 bases, and 12 bases had no gene match. This CDR3 spans 13 amino acids. The germline V gene has CDR1 DFQATT and CDR2 SNEGSKA (reference sequence).

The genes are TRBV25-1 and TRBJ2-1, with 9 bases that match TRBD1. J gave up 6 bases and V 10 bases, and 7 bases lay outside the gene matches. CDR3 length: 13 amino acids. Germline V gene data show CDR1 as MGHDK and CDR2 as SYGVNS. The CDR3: CAIGQGSINEQFF. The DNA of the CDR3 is TGTGCCATCGGACAGGGGTCGATCAATGAGCAGTTCTTC.

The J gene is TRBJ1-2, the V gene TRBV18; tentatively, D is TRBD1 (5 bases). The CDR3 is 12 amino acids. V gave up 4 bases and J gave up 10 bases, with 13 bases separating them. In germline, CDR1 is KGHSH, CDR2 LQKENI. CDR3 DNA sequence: TGTGCCAGCTCACACCCAGGGTCGGACTACACCTTC. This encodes CASSHPGSDYTF.

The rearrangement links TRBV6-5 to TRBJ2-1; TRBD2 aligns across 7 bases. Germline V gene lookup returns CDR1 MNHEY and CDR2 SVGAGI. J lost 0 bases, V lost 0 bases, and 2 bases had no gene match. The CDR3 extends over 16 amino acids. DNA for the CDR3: TGTGCCAGCAGTTACTCCGGGGGGAACTCCTACAATGAGCAGTTCTTC. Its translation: CASSYSGGNSYNEQFF.

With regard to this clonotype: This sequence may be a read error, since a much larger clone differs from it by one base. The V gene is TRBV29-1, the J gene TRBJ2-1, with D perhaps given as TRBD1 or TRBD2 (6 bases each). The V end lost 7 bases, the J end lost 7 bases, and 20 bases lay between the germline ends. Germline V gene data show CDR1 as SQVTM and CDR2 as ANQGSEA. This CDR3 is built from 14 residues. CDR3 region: CSAEEGGWSNEQFF. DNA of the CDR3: TGCAGCGCCGAGGAGGGGGGCTGGTCGAATGAGCAGTTCTTC.

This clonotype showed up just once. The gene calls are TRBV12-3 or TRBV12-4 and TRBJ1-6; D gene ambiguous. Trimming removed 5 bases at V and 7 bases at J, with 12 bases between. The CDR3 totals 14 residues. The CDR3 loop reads CASSPTGRNSPLHF. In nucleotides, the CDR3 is TGTGCCAGCAGTCCCACCGGTAGGAATTCACCCCTCCACTTT.

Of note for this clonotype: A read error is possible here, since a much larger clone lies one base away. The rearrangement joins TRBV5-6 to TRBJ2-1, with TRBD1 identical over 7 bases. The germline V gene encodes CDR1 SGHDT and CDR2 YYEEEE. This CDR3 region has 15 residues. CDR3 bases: TGTGCCGGCAGCCAACTCGGACAGGCCTACAATGAGCAGTTCTTC. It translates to CAGSQLGQAYNEQFF.

The CDR3 protein is CASRGQGLPEAFF. In DNA, the CDR3 is TGTGCCAGCAGGGGACAGGGACTACCTGAAGCTTTCTTT. The genes are TRBV6-5 and TRBJ1-1; 9 bases line up with TRBD1. V was pared by 6 bases and J by 6 bases, with 5 bases of the junction left unmatched. Germline V gene data show CDR1 as MNHEY and CDR2 as SVGAGI. CDR3 length: 13 amino acids.

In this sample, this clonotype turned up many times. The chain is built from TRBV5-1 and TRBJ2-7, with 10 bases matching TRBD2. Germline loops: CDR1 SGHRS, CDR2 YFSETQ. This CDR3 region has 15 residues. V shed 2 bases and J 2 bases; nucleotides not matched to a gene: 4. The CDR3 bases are TGCGCCAGCAGCTTACTAGCGGGACTCCCCTACGAGCAGTACTTC. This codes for CASSLLAGLPYEQYF.

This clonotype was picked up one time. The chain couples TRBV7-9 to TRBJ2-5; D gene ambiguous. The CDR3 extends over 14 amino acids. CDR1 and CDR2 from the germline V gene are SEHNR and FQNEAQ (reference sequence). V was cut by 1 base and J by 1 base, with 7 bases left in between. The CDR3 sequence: CASSLEAIQETQYF. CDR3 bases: TGTGCCAGCAGCTTAGAGGCGATCCAAGAGACCCAGTACTTC. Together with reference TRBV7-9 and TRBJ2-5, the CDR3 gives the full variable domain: DTGVSQNPRHKITKRGQNVTFRCDPISEHNRLYWYRQTLGQGPEFLTYFQNEAQLEKSRLLSDRFSAERPKGSFSTLEIQRTEQGDSAMYLCASSLEAIQETQYFGPGTRLLVL.

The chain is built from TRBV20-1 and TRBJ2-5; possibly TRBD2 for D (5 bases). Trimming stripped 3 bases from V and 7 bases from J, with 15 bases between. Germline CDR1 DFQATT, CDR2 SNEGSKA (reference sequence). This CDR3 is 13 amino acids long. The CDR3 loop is CSASPFPEATQYF. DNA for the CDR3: TGCAGTGCTAGCCCATTCCCGGAGGCGACCCAGTACTTC.

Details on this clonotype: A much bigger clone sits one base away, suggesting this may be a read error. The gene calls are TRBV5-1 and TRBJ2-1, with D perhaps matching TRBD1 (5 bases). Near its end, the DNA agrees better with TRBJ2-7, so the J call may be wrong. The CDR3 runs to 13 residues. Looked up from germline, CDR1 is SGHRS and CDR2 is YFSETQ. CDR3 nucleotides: TGCGCCAGTGCCTTGGGGCGCCTCAATGAGCAGTACTTC. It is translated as CASALGRLNEQYF.

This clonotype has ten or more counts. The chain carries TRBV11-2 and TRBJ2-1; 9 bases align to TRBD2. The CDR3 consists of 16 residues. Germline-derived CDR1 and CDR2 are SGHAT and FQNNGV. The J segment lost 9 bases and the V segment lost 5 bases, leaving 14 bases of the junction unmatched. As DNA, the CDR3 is TGTGCCAGCAGCCACGGGGGGGGACTAGCTAAAGCTGAGCAGTTCTTC. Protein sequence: CASSHGGGLAKAEQFF.

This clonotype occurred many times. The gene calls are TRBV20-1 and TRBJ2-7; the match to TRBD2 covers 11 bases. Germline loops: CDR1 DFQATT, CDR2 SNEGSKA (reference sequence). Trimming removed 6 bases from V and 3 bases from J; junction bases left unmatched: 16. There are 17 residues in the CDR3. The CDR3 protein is CSAIRLAGGIKGYEQYF. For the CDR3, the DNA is TGCAGTGCGATCCGTCTAGCGGGAGGTATCAAAGGCTACGAGCAGTACTTC.

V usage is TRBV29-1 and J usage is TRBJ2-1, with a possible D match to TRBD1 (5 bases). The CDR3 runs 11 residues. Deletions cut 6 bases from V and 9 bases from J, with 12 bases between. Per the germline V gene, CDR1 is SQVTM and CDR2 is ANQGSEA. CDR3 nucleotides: TGCAGCGTAATCAGGGTCGCTGAGCAGTTCTTC. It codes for CSVIRVAEQFF.

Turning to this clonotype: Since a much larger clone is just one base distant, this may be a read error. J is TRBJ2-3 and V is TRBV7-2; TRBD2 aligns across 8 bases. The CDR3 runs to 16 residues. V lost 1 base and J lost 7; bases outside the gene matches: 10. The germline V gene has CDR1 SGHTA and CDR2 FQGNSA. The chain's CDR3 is CASSLESGGWTNTQYF. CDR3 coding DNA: TGTGCCAGCAGCTTAGAAAGCGGGGGCTGGACAAATACGCAGTATTTT.

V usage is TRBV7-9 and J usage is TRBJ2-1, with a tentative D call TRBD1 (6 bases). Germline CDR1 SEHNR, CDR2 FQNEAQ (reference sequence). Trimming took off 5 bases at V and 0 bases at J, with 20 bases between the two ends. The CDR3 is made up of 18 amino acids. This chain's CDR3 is CASSLSLGVGGSYNEQFF. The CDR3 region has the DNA TGTGCCAGCAGCCTAAGCTTGGGCGTAGGGGGCTCCTACAATGAGCAGTTCTTC.

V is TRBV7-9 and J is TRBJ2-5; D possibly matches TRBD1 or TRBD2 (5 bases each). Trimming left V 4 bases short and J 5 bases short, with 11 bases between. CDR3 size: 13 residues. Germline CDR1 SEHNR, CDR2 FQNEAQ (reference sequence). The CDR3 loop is CASSWGWGETQYF. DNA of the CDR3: TGTGCCAGCAGCTGGGGATGGGGGGAGACCCAGTACTTC.

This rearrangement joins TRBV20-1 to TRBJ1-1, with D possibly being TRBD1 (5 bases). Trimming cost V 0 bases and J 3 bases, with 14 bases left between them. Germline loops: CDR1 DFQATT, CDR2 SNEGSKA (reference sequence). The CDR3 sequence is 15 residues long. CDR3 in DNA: TGCAGTGCTAGAGATAGAAGGGGAGGAGACACTGAAGCTTTCTTT. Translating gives CSARDRRGGDTEAFF.

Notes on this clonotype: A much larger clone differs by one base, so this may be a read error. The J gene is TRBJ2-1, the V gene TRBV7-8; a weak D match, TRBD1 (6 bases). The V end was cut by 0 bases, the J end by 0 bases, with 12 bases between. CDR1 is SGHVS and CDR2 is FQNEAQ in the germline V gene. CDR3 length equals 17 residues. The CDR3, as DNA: TGTGCCAGCAGCTTAGCCCACAGGGTGACCTCCTACAATGAGCAGTTCTTC. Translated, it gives CASSLAHRVTSYNEQFF.

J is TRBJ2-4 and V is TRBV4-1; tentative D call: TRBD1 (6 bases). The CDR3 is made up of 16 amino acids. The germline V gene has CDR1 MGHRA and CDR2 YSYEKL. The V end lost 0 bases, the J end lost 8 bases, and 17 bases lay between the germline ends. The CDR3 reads CASSQDSSGAQDIQYF. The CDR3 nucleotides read TGCGCCAGCAGCCAAGATAGCTCAGGGGCTCAGGACATTCAGTACTTC.

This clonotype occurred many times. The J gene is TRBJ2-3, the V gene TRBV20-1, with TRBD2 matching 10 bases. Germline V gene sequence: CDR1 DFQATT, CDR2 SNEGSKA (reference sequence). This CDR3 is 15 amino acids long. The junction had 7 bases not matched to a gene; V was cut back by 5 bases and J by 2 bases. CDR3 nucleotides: TGCAGTGCTCGGTGGACTAGCGGACCCACAGATACGCAGTATTTT. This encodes CSARWTSGPTDTQYF.

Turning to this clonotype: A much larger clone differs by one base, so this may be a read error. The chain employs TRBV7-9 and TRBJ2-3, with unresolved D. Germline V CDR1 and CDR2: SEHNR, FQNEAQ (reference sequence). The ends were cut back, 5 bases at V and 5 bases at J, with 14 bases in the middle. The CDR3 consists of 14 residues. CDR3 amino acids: CASSLGSAIDTQYF. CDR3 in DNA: TGTGCCAGCAGCCTAGGATCAGCCATAGATACGCAGTATTTT.